These 25 T cell receptor beta chains were all obtained from the same sample, sequenced in a study of radiotherapy plus CTLA-4 blockade in lung cancer. Measured with immunoSEQ multiplex PCR; TCRdb has only the in-frame clones, and not every one. Among over 30,000 clones listed, over 60% were seen once. Specimen: peripheral blood, collected from a patient treated with radiotherapy plus ipilimumab. These receptors were obtained from a human donor with non-small cell lung cancer whose response to radiotherapy plus ipilimumab could not be evaluated.

The gene calls are TRBV7-9 and TRBJ2-7, with TRBD1 matching over 7 bases. Per the germline V gene, CDR1 is SEHNR and CDR2 is FQNEAQ (reference sequence). J gave up 4 bases and V 5 bases, and 5 bases lay outside the gene matches. This CDR3 comprises 13 residues. The CDR3 here is CASSHGTVYEQYF. CDR3 sequence (DNA): TGTGCCAGCAGCCACGGGACAGTTTACGAGCAGTACTTC.

The genes are TRBV18 and TRBJ2-2; D possibly corresponds to TRBD1 (5 bases). The ends were cut back, 4 bases at V and 2 bases at J, with 14 bases in the middle. The CDR3 has 16 amino acids. The germline V gene has CDR1 KGHSH and CDR2 LQKENI. The CDR3 here is CASSRTRQSNTGELFF. The DNA for the CDR3 is TGTGCCAGCTCACGTACACGACAGAGTAACACCGGGGAGCTGTTTTTT. Supplemented by reference TRBV18 and TRBJ2-2, the full variable domain reads NAGVMQNPRHLVRRRGQEARLRCSPMKGHSHVYWYRQLPEEGLKFMVYLQKENIIDESGMPKERFSAEFPKEGPSILRIQQVVRGDSAAYFCASSRTRQSNTGELFFGEGSRLTVL.

The rearrangement uses TRBV5-1 and TRBJ2-3; 7 bases align to TRBD1. The CDR3 length is 16 residues. The J segment lost 0 bases and the V segment lost 0 bases, leaving 4 bases of the junction unmatched. The V gene's germline CDR1 is SGHRS and CDR2 YFSETQ. The CDR3 sequence is CASSLGQGFSTDTQYF. In DNA form, the CDR3 reads TGCGCCAGCAGCTTGGGACAGGGTTTTAGCACAGATACGCAGTATTTT.

The gene calls are TRBV28 and TRBJ2-6; weak D call: TRBD1 (5 bases). The CDR3 runs to 15 residues. Trimming left V 2 bases short and J 0 bases short, with 5 bases between. Germline CDR1 is MDHEN and CDR2 is SYDVKM. The DNA for the CDR3 is TGTGCCAGCAGTTTAGACAGCTCTGGGGCCAACGTCCTGACTTTC. Protein product: CASSLDSSGANVLTF. The full variable domain, in which reference TRBV28 and TRBJ2-6 provide the parts outside the CDR3, is DVKVTQSSRYLVKRTGEKVFLECVQDMDHENMFWYRQDPGLGLRLIYFSYDVKMKEKGDIPEGYSVSREKKERFSLILESASTNQTSMYLCASSLDSSGANVLTFGAGSRLTVL.

V is TRBV4-2 and J is TRBJ1-1; 8 positions match TRBD1. The CDR3 runs 14 residues. The ends lost 4 bases at V and 6 bases at J; junction bases unmatched: 7. The germline V gene encodes CDR1 LGHNA and CDR2 YNFKEQ. The CDR3 region has the DNA TGTGCCAGCAGCCCGGACAGGGTGCGGGCTGAAGCTTTCTTT. It yields the protein CASSPDRVRAEAFF.

This clone came up once. A much larger clone sits a single nucleotide away, making a read error possible. The rearrangement links TRBV6-1 to TRBJ2-7; the match to TRBD1 covers 9 bases. The length of the CDR3 is 14 residues. From germline, CDR1 is MNHNS and CDR2 SASEGT. The CDR3: CASSTRTGAYEQCF. As DNA, the CDR3 is TGTGCCAGCAGTACCCGGACAGGGGCCTACGAGCAGTGCTTC.

The chain links TRBV19 to TRBJ2-3; D perhaps matches TRBD1 (6 bases). The CDR3 is 15 residues long. V was trimmed by 3 bases and J by 9 bases, leaving 19 bases between them. Germline loops: CDR1 LNHDA, CDR2 SQIVND (reference sequence). In DNA form, the CDR3 reads TGTGCCAGTAGTATGCAAAACCTACAGGGTGCAACGCAGTATTTT. Translating it yields CASSMQNLQGATQYF.

The gene calls are TRBV7-3 and TRBJ2-1; 7 nucleotides match TRBD2. The J segment lost 0 bases and the V segment lost 6 bases, leaving 5 bases of the junction unmatched. Per germline, CDR1 SGHTA and CDR2 FQGTGA. The CDR3 consists of 15 residues. The CDR3 reads CASRSGISSYNEQFF. The CDR3, as DNA: TGTGCCAGCAGGAGCGGGATCTCCTCCTACAATGAGCAGTTCTTC.

J is TRBJ2-2 and V is TRBV5-1; TRBD2 matches at 11 bases. Per germline, CDR1 SGHRS and CDR2 YFSETQ. The CDR3 loop spans 17 amino acids. V lost 4 bases, J lost 2 bases, and 7 bases stayed unmatched. This CDR3 is CASSNRGLAENTGELFF. The CDR3 bases are TGCGCCAGCAGCAACAGGGGACTAGCGGAAAACACCGGGGAGCTGTTTTTT.

Here the CDR3 reads CASSHPRGTGRASNQPQHF. As DNA, the CDR3 is TGTGCCAGCAGCCACCCCCGAGGGACAGGGAGGGCTAGCAATCAGCCCCAGCATTTT. The V call is TRBV11-2, the J call TRBJ1-5; 9 nucleotides line up with TRBD1. V lost 5 bases to trimming and J lost 0 bases; unmatched junction nucleotides: 14. The CDR3 length is 19 residues. Germline-derived CDR1 and CDR2 are SGHAT and FQNNGV.

This sequence joins TRBV27 and TRBJ2-2; TRBD2 aligns across 10 bases. J was trimmed by 1 base and V by 7 bases; bases with no gene match: 6. This CDR3 spans 16 amino acids. Germline V gene lookup returns CDR1 MNHEY and CDR2 SMNVEV (reference sequence). As DNA, the CDR3 is TGTGCCAGCACCGCTAGACTAGCGGGGAACACCGGGGAGCTGTTTTTT. Translating it yields CASTARLAGNTGELFF.

The chain is built from TRBV4-3 and TRBJ1-6; tentatively, D is TRBD1 (5 bases). Germline-derived CDR1 and CDR2 are LGHNA and YSLEER. With 3 bases removed from V and 0 bases from J, the gap between germline ends came to 18 bases. The CDR3 loop spans 19 amino acids. This CDR3 reads CASSHDRLRASSYNSPLHF. The CDR3 DNA reads TGCGCCAGCAGCCACGATCGCCTCAGGGCGAGCTCCTATAATTCACCCCTCCACTTT.

This clone was detected only a few times. The V and J genes are TRBV10-3 and TRBJ2-7, with TRBD1 matching over 7 bases. Germline CDR1 is ENHRY and CDR2 is SYGVKD. V gave up 0 bases and J gave up 0 bases; unmatched junction bases: 17. The CDR3 consists of 20 residues. The CDR3 reads CAISESILGQPHTSSYEQYF. Here the CDR3 DNA reads TGTGCCATCAGTGAGTCGATTTTGGGACAGCCGCATACTAGCTCCTACGAGCAGTACTTC.

The rearrangement uses TRBV2 and TRBJ1-1, with TRBD1 as a possible D gene (5 bases). V was cut by 10 bases and J by 3 bases, with 18 bases left in between. The CDR3 covers 14 residues. Germline CDR1 reads SNHLY; CDR2 reads FYNNEI. CDR3 region: CAIGPEGGDTEAFF. CDR3 bases: TGTGCCATAGGCCCTGAGGGAGGGGACACTGAAGCTTTCTTT.

V usage is TRBV4-1 and J usage is TRBJ2-1; 8 nucleotides align to TRBD1. Germline CDR1 and CDR2: MGHRA and YSYEKL. This CDR3 spans 14 amino acids. Trimming at V came to 1 base and at J to 10 bases, leaving 6 bases not matched to a gene. In DNA, the CDR3 is TGCGCCAGCAGCCAAGCAGGGGGCGGAGGGGAGCAGTTCTTC. It encodes CASSQAGGGGEQFF.

The chain carries TRBV6-5 and TRBJ1-2; D may be TRBD1 (5 bases). CDR3 size: 11 residues. V was cut by 6 bases and J by 7 bases, with 9 bases left in between. The germline V gene encodes CDR1 MNHEY and CDR2 SVGAGI. CDR3 coding DNA: TGTGCCAGCAGCCGCGGGGGTGGCTACACCTTC. Encoded protein: CASSRGGGYTF.

Notes on this clone: The same CDR3 arises from other DNA sequences in this sample as well. V is TRBV28 and J is TRBJ1-1, with D possibly being TRBD1 (5 bases). Per the germline V gene, CDR1 is MDHEN and CDR2 is SYDVKM. The CDR3 consists of 16 residues. V dropped 5 bases and J dropped 2 bases, with 18 bases sitting between them. The CDR3 here is CASSPPGRGRNTEAFF. CDR3 in DNA: TGTGCCAGCAGTCCCCCGGGGCGGGGGAGAAACACTGAAGCTTTCTTT.

This rearrangement joins TRBV7-2 to TRBJ1-4, with 9 bases lining up with TRBD1. CDR3 length: 15 amino acids. CDR1 is SGHTA and CDR2 is FQGNSA in the germline V gene. The J segment lost 8 bases and the V segment lost 3 bases, leaving 7 bases of the junction unmatched. In DNA form, the CDR3 reads TGTGCCAGCAGCTTGGGACAGGGCATAGTGGAAAAACTGTTTTTT. Translating gives CASSLGQGIVEKLFF.

The rearrangement joins TRBV5-5 to TRBJ2-2; 12 bases are a match to TRBD1. Looked up from germline, CDR1 is SGHKS and CDR2 is YYEKEE (reference sequence). The ends lost 4 bases at V and 3 bases at J; junction bases unmatched: 7. This CDR3 spans 17 amino acids. The CDR3 region is CASSPGGQGAYTGELFF. CDR3 nucleotides: TGTGCCAGCAGCCCCGGGGGACAGGGGGCGTACACCGGGGAGCTGTTTTTT.

The chain carries TRBV30 and TRBJ2-3; 7 nucleotides agree with TRBD2. This CDR3 contains 16 residues. Germline V gives CDR1 GTSNPN, CDR2 SVGIG (reference sequence). V was clipped by 1 base and J by 0 bases; unmatched bases: 7. The CDR3 reads CAWSGGSGASTDTQYF. The CDR3 DNA reads as TGTGCCTGGAGTGGTGGGAGCGGGGCCAGCACAGATACGCAGTATTTT.

This CDR3 is CATSRVSGTVSNQPQHF. The CDR3 DNA follows: TGTGCCACCAGCAGAGTATCCGGGACAGTAAGCAATCAGCCCCAGCATTTT. This chain uses TRBV15 with TRBJ1-5, with 7 bases aligning to TRBD1. The CDR3 length is 17 residues. Trimming took 1 base from V and 1 from J; bases not matched to a gene: 7. Germline assignment: CDR1 LNHNV and CDR2 YYDKDF (reference sequence).

The rearrangement uses TRBV2 and TRBJ2-5; D unclear. The J call could be wrong; TRBJ2-7 is a better fit for the DNA end. This CDR3 is built from 10 residues. Germline CDR1 SNHLY, CDR2 FYNNEI. Written as DNA, the CDR3 is TGTGCCAGCAGCGTATACGAGCAGTACTTC. It codes for CASSVYEQYF.

This chain links TRBV18 with TRBJ1-4; TRBD1 agrees at 10 bases. The CDR3 extends over 15 amino acids. Germline V gene data show CDR1 as KGHSH and CDR2 as LQKENI. J lost 9 bases, V lost 3 bases, and 7 bases had no gene match. The CDR3 DNA sequence: TGTGCCAGCTCACCCCCGGGACAGGGGTTTCAAAAACTGTTTTTT. Its translation: CASSPPGQGFQKLFF.

V usage is TRBV5-4 and J usage is TRBJ1-2; possibly TRBD1 for D (6 bases). The CDR3 has 15 amino acids. V was cut by 2 bases and J by 8 bases, with 19 bases left in between. Germline V lookup: CDR1 SGHNT, CDR2 YYREEE (reference sequence). Here the CDR3 reads CASSFGTRTAGGYTF. As DNA, the CDR3 is TGTGCCAGCAGCTTTGGTACCCGGACAGCCGGCGGCTACACCTTC. Full variable domain (missing parts from reference TRBV5-4 and TRBJ1-2): ETGVTQSPTHLIKTRGQQVTLRCSSQSGHNTVSWYQQALGQGPQFIFQYYREEENGRGNFPPRFSGLQFPNYSSELNVNALELDDSALYLCASSFGTRTAGGYTFGSGTRLTVV.

This clone occurred once. The rearrangement uses TRBV6-6 and TRBJ2-7; TRBD1 matches at 7 bases. V shed 2 bases, J shed 3 bases, and the junction held 4 bases outside the gene matches. Germline V gene lookup returns CDR1 MNHNY and CDR2 SVGAGI (reference sequence). CDR3 size: 14 residues. CDR3 DNA sequence: TGTGCCAGCAGTTACACCGGGACAGACTACGAGCAGTACTTC. Translating gives CASSYTGTDYEQYF.